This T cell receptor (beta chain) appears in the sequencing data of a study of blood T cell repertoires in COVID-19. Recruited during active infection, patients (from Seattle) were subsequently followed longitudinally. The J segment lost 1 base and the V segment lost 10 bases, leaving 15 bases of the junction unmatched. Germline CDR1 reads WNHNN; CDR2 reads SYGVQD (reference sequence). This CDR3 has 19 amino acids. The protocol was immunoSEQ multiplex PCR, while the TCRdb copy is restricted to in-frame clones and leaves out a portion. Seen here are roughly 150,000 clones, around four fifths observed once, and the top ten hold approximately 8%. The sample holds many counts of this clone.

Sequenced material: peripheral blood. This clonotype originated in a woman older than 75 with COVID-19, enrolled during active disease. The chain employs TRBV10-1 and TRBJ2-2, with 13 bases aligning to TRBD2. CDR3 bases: TGCGCCACCTCGGCTCAGGGACTAGCGGGGAACGTGAACACCGGGGAGCTGTTTTTT. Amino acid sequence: CATSAQGLAGNVNTGELFF.